The entry below gives a single TCR beta chain sequence along with its context. Sequencing was performed with immunoSEQ multiplex PCR; in TCRdb, only in-frame clones are kept and a portion is missing. The sample includes 20,000 to 25,000 clones, roughly 87% seen only once; the top ten take 5% to 6.5%. This entry comes from a study of graft-versus-host responses after intestinal transplantation. Trimming stripped 0 bases from V and 6 bases from J, with 9 bases between. Germline loops: CDR1 LGHNA, CDR2 YSLEER. The CDR3 covers 14 residues. Sample: PBMCs, taken roughly 65 days after intestinal transplantation. The chain links TRBV4-3 to TRBJ2-1; D might be TRBD1 or TRBD2, each matching 5 bases. The sequence was collected from a human patient who received an intestinal transplant, so some T cells may come from the graft donor. This CDR3 reads CASSQDLGANEQFF. CDR3 DNA: TGCGCCAGCAGCCAAGATCTCGGGGCCAATGAGCAGTTCTTC.